The 7 T cell receptor beta chains below all came from one sample that was sequenced in a study of T cell changes during pregnancy in multiple sclerosis. Repertoires were generated with immunoSEQ multiplex PCR, while TCRdb's copy carries only in-frame clones and drops some. The profile covers tens of thousands of clones, with 75% to 95% appearing a single time and less than 0.6% taken by the ten largest. The sequencing here drew on CD4+ T cells from peripheral blood mononuclear cells, taken in the second trimester of pregnancy. The receptors were gathered from a female donor with multiple sclerosis, enrolled in a pregnancy study.

The rearrangement joins TRBV19 to TRBJ1-5, with TRBD1 matching over 7 bases. The CDR3 is 15 amino acids. J gave up 1 base and V 7 bases, and 7 bases lay outside the gene matches. CDR1 and CDR2 (germline): LNHDA, SQIVND (reference sequence). CDR3 sequence (DNA): TGTGCCAGTAACTACGGACAGGTCAGCAATCAGCCCCAGCATTTT. Protein sequence: CASNYGQVSNQPQHF.

V and J are TRBV15 and TRBJ1-2; 11 bases line up with TRBD1. CDR1 LNHNV and CDR2 YYDKDF come from the germline V gene (reference sequence). The CDR3 extends over 17 amino acids. The ends lost 1 base at V and 8 bases at J; junction bases unmatched: 12. The CDR3 DNA follows: TGTGCCACCAGCAGAGGAGGGACAGGGGGAAGTAAAAAGGGCTACACCTTC. Its translation is CATSRGGTGGSKKGYTF. Looking up the rest from reference TRBV15 and TRBJ1-2 gives the full variable domain: DAMVIQNPRYQVTQFGKPVTLSCSQTLNHNVMYWYQQKSSQAPKLLFHYYDKDFNNEADTPDNFQSRRPNTSFCFLDIRSPGLGDTAMYLCATSRGGTGGSKKGYTFGSGTRLTVV.

This sequence joins TRBV4-1 and TRBJ1-2; D unclear. CDR1 and CDR2 (germline): MGHRA, YSYEKL. This CDR3 region has 13 residues. The germline V and J ends were trimmed by 4 bases and 6 bases, with 12 bases remaining between them. The CDR3 loop is CASSPSRIDGYTF. Written as DNA, the CDR3 is TGCGCCAGCAGCCCCTCGCGAATTGATGGCTACACCTTC.

V and J are TRBV19 and TRBJ1-2; 9 nucleotides agree with TRBD1. The CDR3 totals 14 residues. The J segment lost 8 bases and the V segment lost 3 bases, leaving 7 bases of the junction unmatched. Germline CDR1 LNHDA, CDR2 SQIVND (reference sequence). The CDR3 DNA reads as TGTGCCAGTAGTATCCTACAGGGGGCGCCGGGCTACACCTTC. Protein: CASSILQGAPGYTF.

J is TRBJ1-2 and V is TRBV30; D is unresolved. There are 13 residues in the CDR3. Per germline, CDR1 GTSNPN and CDR2 SVGIG (reference sequence). Deletions cut 2 bases from V and 5 bases from J, with 12 bases between. CDR3 loop: CAWSPGLDYGYTF. The CDR3 nucleotides read TGTGCCTGGAGTCCGGGGTTAGATTATGGCTACACCTTC.

The genes are TRBV10-3 and TRBJ2-7; D uncertain. This CDR3 is 13 amino acids long. CDR1 is ENHRY, CDR2 SYGVKD, per germline. The V and J ends lost 4 bases and 1 base respectively, with 8 bases between them. For the CDR3, the DNA is TGTGCCATCAGTGTAGAGCCTTCCTACGAGCAGTACTTC. Protein sequence: CAISVEPSYEQYF.

This chain joins TRBV6-1 and TRBJ1-3; TRBD1 is a possible D gene (5 bases). The CDR3 has 15 residues. Germline values: CDR1 MNHNS, CDR2 SASEGT. V lost 3 bases, J lost 5 bases, and 14 bases lay in between. The CDR3 loop is CASSEEQGIRNTIYF. Here the CDR3 DNA reads TGTGCCAGCAGTGAGGAGCAGGGAATCAGAAACACCATATATTTT.